The 4 T cell receptor beta chains in this list originate from one sample, sequenced in a study of OX40 agonist ivuxolimab in advanced cancers. Measured with immunoSEQ multiplex PCR; TCRdb has only the in-frame clones, and not every one. The data hold over 50,000 clones, with 89% observed a single time. Sequenced material: CD4+ or CD8+ T cells sorted from blood, taken in a trial of the OX40 agonist ivuxolimab. These receptors originate from an adult with an advanced solid tumor such as melanoma, head and neck, liver or kidney cancer.

V and J are TRBV9 and TRBJ2-2, with D perhaps matching TRBD1 or TRBD2 (5 bases each). Trimming shortened V by 0 bases and J by 5 bases, and 14 bases separated the two germline ends. The CDR3 runs 16 residues. Per germline, CDR1 SGDLS and CDR2 YYNGEE. CDR3 sequence: CASSVDQGRETGELFF. The CDR3 DNA is TGTGCCAGCAGCGTAGATCAGGGACGAGAGACCGGGGAGCTGTTTTTT.

The V gene is TRBV11-2, the J gene TRBJ1-1; D gene uncertain. The CDR3 extends over 11 amino acids. Per germline, CDR1 SGHAT and CDR2 FQNNGV. V was cut by 3 bases and J by 4 bases, with 3 bases left in between. CDR3 DNA: TGTGCCAGCAGCTTCGCCACTGAAGCTTTCTTT. It encodes CASSFATEAFF.

By share, this clone counts as medium-sized. This chain joins TRBV4-1 and TRBJ1-1; D is undetermined. Trimming shortened V by 4 bases and J by 1 base, and 13 bases separated the two germline ends. The CDR3 sequence is 15 residues long. The germline CDR1 and CDR2 sequences are MGHRA and YSYEKL. The DNA for the CDR3 is TGCGCCAGCAGCCGATCGGACGGTGGGAACACTGAAGCTTTCTTT. Translation gives CASSRSDGGNTEAFF.

This clone was seen once. The V gene is TRBV13, the J gene TRBJ1-1; unclear D gene. Germline V gene data show CDR1 as PRHDT and CDR2 as FYEKMQ (reference sequence). CDR3 size: 14 residues. V gave up 0 bases and J gave up 3 bases, with 8 bases separating them. CDR3 loop: CASSLGSEDTEAFF. The DNA of the CDR3 is TGTGCCAGCAGCTTAGGGTCCGAGGACACTGAAGCTTTCTTT.